The T cell receptor (beta chain) described here comes from a study of T cells after yellow fever vaccination. Study findings and constraints: Across the CD4 and CD8 compartments, a small share of clonotypes was present in both. Contaminating bulk clonotypes could be abundant in FACS-sorted repertoires. Post-booster samples contained most primary-vaccination clones (more than 95% CD4, 70% to 90% CD8).

MiXCR, run by TCRdb on the 5' RACE reads, gives a single entry per CDR3 protein. The table records 310,000 or so distinct CDR3 sequences, approximately 7% of them present only once. This clonotype turned up a few times. What it binds is not known. Germline V CDR1 and CDR2: SEHNR, FQNEAQ (reference sequence). The V end lost 1 base, the J end lost 0 bases, and 12 bases lay between the germline ends. The CDR3 extends over 16 amino acids. This sample comprised PBMCs, obtained about 49 days after the first yellow fever vaccination. The chain employs TRBV7-9 and TRBJ1-2, with D possibly being TRBD1 (5 bases). The TCR originated in a man between 18 and 29 years old who received the YFV17D yellow fever vaccine. As DNA, the CDR3 is TGTGCCAGCAGCTTAGTCGGGACTGAGCCTAACTATGGCTACACCTTC. It translates to CASSLVGTEPNYGYTF.